This record looks at one T cell receptor beta chain sequence and its context. The data were taken from a study of post-analysis software for immune sequencing data. Study background: Included among the disease courses, which were recorded for the cohort, were relapsing-remitting, secondary progressive and progressive-relapsing multiple sclerosis.

TCR beta libraries were prepared from cDNA with unique molecular identifiers. The yield from roughly 1 to 10 million T cells was around 500,000 cDNA molecules in total. TCRdb processed the PCR reads anew with MiXCR; each CDR3 protein has one entry. Altogether approximately 660,000 distinct CDR3 sequences are present, approximately 59% being singletons, with the ten largest covering about 11%. The receptor was derived from a girl between 2 and 10 years old with multiple sclerosis. The source material was blood.

The CDR3 spells CASSEYLPGAAKNIQYF. The CDR3 coding sequence is TGTGCCAGCAGTGAATATTTGCCCGGAGCGGCCAAAAACATTCAGTACTTC. The chain carries TRBV25-1 and TRBJ2-7; D is ambiguous. Near its end, the DNA agrees better with TRBJ2-4, so the J call may be wrong. The CDR3 covers 17 residues. The germline V gene encodes CDR1 MGHDK and CDR2 SYGVNS.